This paragraph covers one T cell receptor (beta chain) sequence. Its antigen is not identified. Clones were read by immunoSEQ multiplex PCR, and TCRdb kept only the in-frame ones, dropping some. The sample lists about 20,000 clones; roughly 85% were seen once. The germline V gene encodes CDR1 SGHVS and CDR2 FQNEAQ. This CDR3 comprises 19 residues. V was trimmed by 6 bases and J by 0 bases, leaving 23 bases between them. This sample is part of a study of somatic mutations in cytotoxic T cells in rheumatoid arthritis. Overall study findings and caveats: Per patient, the largest CD8+ clone was found to exceed 20% of CD8+ cells in about an eighth of the roughly 65 cases. Among patients with rheumatoid arthritis, but not healthy controls, CD8+ clonality increased with age.

This chain joins TRBV7-8 and TRBJ2-2, with D tentatively TRBD2 (6 bases). The TCR sequence derives from a woman aged 40-49 years with rheumatoid arthritis. The sample comprised CD8+ T cells sorted from blood. The CDR3 loop is CASSWSVLREVANTGELFF. The CDR3 bases are TGTGCCAGCAGTTGGTCAGTGTTGCGGGAAGTCGCGAACACCGGGGAGCTGTTTTTT.